This T cell receptor (beta chain) derives from a study of control samples from healthy donors and cancer patients. The method was immunoSEQ multiplex PCR; TCRdb's version includes in-frame clones alone and lacks a portion of them. The sample has over 110,000 clones, around nine tenths seen once. The germline V gene encodes CDR1 SGHVS and CDR2 FQNEAQ. The V gene lost 6 bases and the J gene lost 9 bases, with 21 bases spanning the gap. The CDR3 has 15 amino acids. V gene TRBV7-8 combines with J gene TRBJ2-1, with D perhaps being TRBD1 or TRBD2 (5 bases each). The sample consisted of blood. The clonotype originates from a young man in good health. CDR3 coding DNA: TGTGCCAGCAGTTTCACAAGTCGGGGCGCGAGTGAGCAGTTCTTC. Protein sequence: CASSFTSRGASEQFF.